These 29 T cell receptor beta chains originate from one sample sequenced in a study of blood T cell repertoires in COVID-19. The protocol was immunoSEQ multiplex PCR, while the TCRdb copy is restricted to in-frame clones and leaves out a portion. The repertoire has about 270,000 clones, approximately 86% of them found once; the top ten carry about 8.6%. Sample: peripheral blood. The receptors originated from a man aged 40-49 years with active or convalescent COVID-19.

This rearrangement joins TRBV11-1 to TRBJ2-3; weak D call: TRBD1 (6 bases). V lost 4 bases to trimming and J lost 2 bases, with 13 bases between them. CDR1 SGHAT and CDR2 FQDESV come from the germline V gene (reference sequence). This CDR3 is built from 15 residues. CDR3: CASSSDRHSTDTQYF. In DNA form, the CDR3 reads TGTGCCAGCAGCTCTGACAGGCATTCCACAGATACGCAGTATTTT. The variable domain in full, completed from reference TRBV11-1 and TRBJ2-3, reads EAEVAQSPRYKITEKSQAVAFWCDPISGHATLYWYRQILGQGPELLVQFQDESVVDDSQLPKDRFSAERLKGVDSTLKIQPAELGDSAMYLCASSSDRHSTDTQYFGPGTRLTVL.

CDR3 in DNA: TGTGCCAGCCAGGGGTTGGAGAACTCCGGGGAGACCCAGTACTTC. Protein sequence: CASQGLENSGETQYF. This sequence joins TRBV19 and TRBJ2-5; possibly TRBD1 for D (6 bases). Trimming cost V 9 bases and J 5 bases, with 22 bases left between them. In germline, CDR1 is LNHDA, CDR2 SQIVND (reference sequence). The CDR3 runs to 15 residues.

The gene calls are TRBV6-4 and TRBJ1-1; 8 nucleotides agree with TRBD1. The CDR3 loop spans 16 amino acids. V gave up 6 bases and J gave up 1 base; unmatched junction bases: 10. Germline V CDR1 and CDR2: MRHNA, SNTAGT. CDR3 residues: CASRARDRGANTEAFF. Here the CDR3 DNA reads TGTGCCAGCAGAGCTAGAGACAGGGGAGCGAACACTGAAGCTTTCTTT.

This clone showed up just a few times. The chain joins TRBV5-1 to TRBJ1-1, with D perhaps TRBD1 (6 bases). With 7 bases removed from V and 10 bases from J, the gap between germline ends came to 14 bases. The germline V gene encodes CDR1 SGHRS and CDR2 YFSETQ. This CDR3 region has 11 residues. CDR3 DNA: TGCGCCAGCGCCTGGGGGGGCGTAGCTTTCTTT. Its translation: CASAWGGVAFF.

This clone was observed a single time. The gene calls are TRBV5-6 and TRBJ2-1, with D unclear. V lost 0 bases and J lost 6, with 13 bases in between. Germline values: CDR1 SGHDT, CDR2 YYEEEE. This CDR3 has 15 residues. CDR3 in amino acids: CASSLAQHGVNEQFF. The DNA of the CDR3 is TGTGCCAGCAGCTTGGCCCAGCACGGAGTCAATGAGCAGTTCTTC.

The chain links TRBV19 to TRBJ2-2; no clear D. This CDR3 has 16 amino acids. V was clipped by 1 base and J by 4 bases, with 13 bases between them. Germline loops: CDR1 LNHDA, CDR2 SQIVND (reference sequence). Here the CDR3 reads CASSIVWPPGTGELFF. The CDR3 DNA follows: TGTGCCAGTAGTATAGTTTGGCCTCCGGGCACCGGGGAGCTGTTTTTT.

V gene TRBV5-1 combines with J gene TRBJ2-3, with D possibly being TRBD2 (6 bases). The CDR3 is 14 amino acids. Germline-derived CDR1 and CDR2 are SGHRS and YFSETQ. Trimming shortened V by 0 bases and J by 4 bases, and 9 bases separated the two germline ends. CDR3 bases: TGCGCCAGCAGCTTGGGGAGGGAACCAGATACGCAGTATTTT. Its translation is CASSLGREPDTQYF.

CDR3 amino acids: CASSQGLAGGWGSYNEQFF. DNA of the CDR3: TGTGCCAGCAGCCAAGGGCTAGCGGGAGGGTGGGGCTCCTACAATGAGCAGTTCTTC. The chain combines TRBV3-1 (or the pseudogene TRBV3-2) with TRBJ2-1; 12 bases agree with TRBD2. The CDR3 is 19 residues long. Trimming cost V 1 base and J 0 bases; bases outside gene matches: 7. Germline values: CDR1 LGHDT, CDR2 YNNKEL (reference sequence).

The genes are TRBV4-2 and TRBJ2-5; possibly TRBD2 for D (5 bases). The ends were cut back, 0 bases at V and 2 bases at J, with 10 bases in the middle. The CDR3 length is 15 residues. Germline V gene data show CDR1 as LGHNA and CDR2 as YNFKEQ. The CDR3 bases are TGTGCCAGCAGCCAAGATCGTCAGCGGCAAGAGACCCAGTACTTC. As protein: CASSQDRQRQETQYF.

This chain links TRBV9 with TRBJ1-4, with no clear D. Germline CDR1 is SGDLS and CDR2 is YYNGEE. V lost 4 bases and J lost 7, with 14 bases in between. This CDR3 is built from 14 residues. The chain's CDR3 is CASSPRPEAEKLFF. The CDR3 nucleotides are TGTGCCAGCAGCCCCCGACCCGAGGCTGAAAAACTGTTTTTT. Using reference TRBV9 and TRBJ1-4 for the parts outside the CDR3, the full variable domain is DSGVTQTPKHLITATGQRVTLRCSPRSGDLSVYWYQQSLDQGLQFLIQYYNGEERAKGNILERFSAQQFPDLHSELNLSSLELGDSALYFCASSPRPEAEKLFFGSGTQLSVL.

V gene TRBV12-3 or TRBV12-4 combines with J gene TRBJ1-5; D might be TRBD1 (6 bases). This CDR3 is 13 amino acids long. Trimming took 7 bases from V and 6 from J, leaving 13 bases between them. The DNA for the CDR3 is TGTGCCAGCAAGGGAACAGGGCGTCAGCCCCAGCATTTT. Translated: CASKGTGRQPQHF.

This clone was picked up one time. The chain has TRBV6-5 and TRBJ1-4, with 7 positions matching TRBD1. V gave up 6 bases and J gave up 8 bases; unmatched junction bases: 12. Per the germline V gene, CDR1 is MNHEY and CDR2 is SVGAGI. The CDR3 covers 15 residues. The CDR3, as DNA: TGTGCCAGCAGAGACAGGGTAATGGAAGGGGAAAAACTGTTTTTT. Translation gives CASRDRVMEGEKLFF.

Remarks on this clone: A junction end diverges from the germline sequence, so it may reflect a read error. The gene calls are TRBV7-7 and TRBJ2-3, with D tentatively TRBD2 (6 bases). The CDR3 has 15 amino acids. Germline CDR1 and CDR2: SSHAT and FNYEAQ (reference sequence). The CDR3, as DNA: TGTGCTAGCAGCTCGGGCGGCGGGATCGCAGATACGCAGTATTTT. This codes for CASSSGGGIADTQYF. The whole variable domain, remainder taken from reference TRBV7-7 and TRBJ2-3, is GAGVSQSPRYKVTKRGQDVTLRCDPISSHATLYWYQQALGQGPEFLTYFNYEAQPDKSGLPSDRFSAERPEGSISTLTIQRTEQRDSAMYRCASSSGGGIADTQYFGPGTRLTVL.

The CDR3 here is CASSAGQPGDSPLHF. The CDR3, as DNA: TGTGCCAGCAGCGCGGGACAGCCCGGCGATTCACCCCTCCACTTT. V is TRBV28 and J is TRBJ1-6; 7 bases are shared with TRBD1. Germline V lookup: CDR1 MDHEN, CDR2 SYDVKM. The CDR3 totals 15 residues. The V and J ends lost 6 bases and 8 bases, in that order; junction bases with no gene match: 10. The variable domain in full, completed from reference TRBV28 and TRBJ1-6, reads DVKVTQSSRYLVKRTGEKVFLECVQDMDHENMFWYRQDPGLGLRLIYFSYDVKMKEKGDIPEGYSVSREKKERFSLILESASTNQTSMYLCASSAGQPGDSPLHFGNGTRLTVT.

Only one count was recorded for this clone. CDR3: CATSESTNLNQPQHF. The CDR3 DNA reads TGTGCCACCAGTGAATCGACAAACCTTAATCAGCCCCAGCATTTT. The rearrangement uses TRBV24-1 and TRBJ1-5, with D unresolved. Deletions cut 4 bases from V and 4 bases from J, with 13 bases between. CDR1 and CDR2 from the germline V gene are KGHDR and SFDVKD. There are 15 residues in the CDR3.

The chain is built from TRBV5-5 and TRBJ2-7, with 7 bases lining up with TRBD1. The junction had 8 bases not matched to a gene; V was cut back by 4 bases and J by 7 bases. CDR1 is SGHKS, CDR2 YYEKEE, per germline (reference sequence). This CDR3 is 13 amino acids long. The CDR3 DNA sequence: TGTGCCAGCAGCATGGGACAGTCAAGGGAGCAGTACTTC. Its protein product is CASSMGQSREQYF.

The gene calls are TRBV24-1 and TRBJ2-1; TRBD2 matches 8 bases. J gave up 6 bases and V 4 bases, and 4 bases lay outside the gene matches. The germline V gene has CDR1 KGHDR and CDR2 SFDVKD. This CDR3 comprises 14 residues. The CDR3 reads CATSDYLAGNEQFF. CDR3 sequence (DNA): TGTGCCACCAGTGACTATCTAGCGGGCAATGAGCAGTTCTTC.

The CDR3 sequence: CAWRRPERGPQHF. The CDR3 region has the DNA TGTGCCTGGAGGCGGCCGGAACGAGGGCCCCAGCATTTT. The rearrangement links TRBV30 to TRBJ1-5; D unclear. V dropped 3 bases and J dropped 9 bases, with 15 bases sitting between them. Looked up from germline, CDR1 is GTSNPN and CDR2 is SVGIG (reference sequence). The CDR3 is 13 amino acids.

The chain employs TRBV10-1 and TRBJ2-2; D perhaps matches TRBD1 (5 bases). The CDR3 is 12 amino acids. Germline V gives CDR1 WNHNN, CDR2 SYGVQD (reference sequence). Trimming removed 6 bases at V and 3 bases at J, with 5 bases between. For the CDR3, the DNA is TGCGCCAGCAGCAGGGACACCGGGGAGCTGTTTTTT. It codes for CASSRDTGELFF.

This chain joins TRBV29-1 and TRBJ2-2, with TRBD1 matching 10 bases. CDR3 length: 15 residues. V gave up 3 bases and J gave up 3 bases; unmatched junction bases: 4. The V gene's germline CDR1 is SQVTM and CDR2 ANQGSEA. The CDR3 loop reads CSVDRGTGDTGELFF. CDR3 coding DNA: TGCAGCGTTGATCGAGGGACAGGGGACACCGGGGAGCTGTTTTTT.

This clone appeared a few times. J is TRBJ1-4 and V is TRBV14, with a weak D call TRBD1 (6 bases). The CDR3 covers 16 residues. V lost 1 base to trimming and J lost 2 bases, with 11 bases between them. The germline V gene has CDR1 SGHDN and CDR2 FVKESK. CDR3 loop: CASSQAPGVTNEKLFF. In DNA, the CDR3 is TGTGCCAGCAGCCAAGCCCCAGGGGTGACTAATGAAAAACTGTTTTTT.

The chain couples TRBV5-1 to TRBJ2-3; 8 positions agree with TRBD1. Trimming removed 2 bases from V and 5 bases from J; junction bases left unmatched: 7. The CDR3 has 15 amino acids. Germline V gene data show CDR1 as SGHRS and CDR2 as YFSETQ. CDR3 bases: TGCGCCAGCAGCTTTGAACGGACAGGGAAAGATACGCAGTATTTT. This encodes CASSFERTGKDTQYF.

The table lists this clone with a few counts. The genes are TRBV7-2 and TRBJ1-2; D may be TRBD1 (6 bases). The CDR3 is 16 amino acids. V lost 2 bases to trimming and J lost 2 bases, with 15 bases between them. Germline V gene lookup returns CDR1 SGHTA and CDR2 FQGNSA. The CDR3 here is CASSLRGRGANYGYTF. The DNA for the CDR3 is TGTGCCAGCAGCTTACGGGGCCGGGGGGCAAACTATGGCTACACCTTC.

The CDR3 sequence is CASSSPPGVGGQPQHF. CDR3 DNA sequence: TGTGCCAGTAGTTCCCCCCCCGGGGTTGGGGGGCAGCCCCAGCATTTT. V is TRBV19 and J is TRBJ1-5, with D maybe TRBD1 (5 bases). V lost 5 bases and J lost 7, with 21 bases in between. CDR1 is LNHDA, CDR2 SQIVND, per germline (reference sequence). The CDR3 consists of 16 residues.

This clone came up many times. V is TRBV29-1 and J is TRBJ2-1, with TRBD2 matching over 9 bases. The V segment lost 5 bases and the J segment 5 bases; nucleotides outside the gene matches: 7. This CDR3 spans 14 amino acids. Germline V gene sequence: CDR1 SQVTM, CDR2 ANQGSEA. Here the CDR3 DNA reads TGCAGCGTTTTTATTAGCGGGGGAGACAATGAGCAGTTCTTC. Translating gives CSVFISGGDNEQFF.

V is TRBV5-1 and J is TRBJ1-6, with D tentatively TRBD1 (6 bases). Looked up from germline, CDR1 is SGHRS and CDR2 is YFSETQ. The CDR3 sequence is 16 residues long. The ends were cut back, 1 base at V and 0 bases at J, with 8 bases in the middle. DNA for the CDR3: TGCGCCAGCAGCTTGCTACAGGGCTCCTATAATTCACCCCTCCACTTT. It translates to CASSLLQGSYNSPLHF.

The CDR3 coding sequence is TGCAGTGCTAGTCTAGGAAACACCATATATTTT. Translating it yields CSASLGNTIYF. The chain couples TRBV20-1 to TRBJ1-3; no firm D call. The V gene lost 3 bases and the J gene lost 4 bases, with 4 bases spanning the gap. Germline V gene data show CDR1 as DFQATT and CDR2 as SNEGSKA (reference sequence). This CDR3 has 11 amino acids.

The chain carries TRBV28 and TRBJ1-3; tentatively, D is TRBD1 (5 bases). CDR3 length: 16 amino acids. The germline CDR1 and CDR2 sequences are MDHEN and SYDVKM. V lost 3 bases and J lost 0, with 12 bases in between. Here the CDR3 reads CASSFPPGGSGNTIYF. Written as DNA, the CDR3 is TGTGCCAGCAGTTTTCCGCCGGGGGGCTCTGGAAACACCATATATTTT. Using reference TRBV28 and TRBJ1-3 for the parts outside the CDR3, the full variable domain is DVKVTQSSRYLVKRTGEKVFLECVQDMDHENMFWYRQDPGLGLRLIYFSYDVKMKEKGDIPEGYSVSREKKERFSLILESASTNQTSMYLCASSFPPGGSGNTIYFGEGSWLTVV.

The chain is built from TRBV7-3 and TRBJ1-1, with D hard to call. Looked up from germline, CDR1 is SGHTA and CDR2 is FQGTGA. The CDR3 loop spans 14 amino acids. Between the trimmed V and J ends, which lost 4 bases and 0 bases, there was a span of 9 bases. The CDR3 region is CASSSLSLNTEAFF. CDR3 nucleotide sequence: TGTGCCAGCAGCTCCCTTTCCTTGAACACTGAAGCTTTCTTT.